This TCR beta chain appears in the sequencing data of a study of CD4 T cells in relation to SARS-CoV-2 and coronaviruses. Study overall: PBMCs were cultured with antigen for roughly 10 days before TCR beta sequencing. Convalescent patients had median age roughly 38 years, range about 21 to 75. Crossreactive spike epitopes shared across donors were mapped to their HLA restriction. Convalescent patients were fewer than ten males and 4 females; two were Hispanic.

V shed 3 bases and J 4 bases; nucleotides not matched to a gene: 9. Germline V gene lookup returns CDR1 KGHSH and CDR2 LQKENI. The CDR3 consists of 15 residues. The protocol was immunoSEQ multiplex PCR, while the TCRdb copy is restricted to in-frame clones and leaves out a portion. There are about 36,000 clones in the sample; roughly 83% occur only once, and over 5% lies in the top ten. About this clone itself: Its antigen is currently unknown.

The sample comprised naive CD4+ T cells from PBMCs, cultured in vitro. Subset of the sample: naive CD4+ T cells isolated by negative enrichment. This chain links TRBV18 with TRBJ2-7, with TRBD1 identical over 7 bases. This TCR came from an adult with COVID-19. CDR3 sequence: CASSPSEGGAYEQYF. In nucleotides, the CDR3 is TGTGCCAGCTCACCGTCAGAAGGGGGCGCGTACGAGCAGTACTTC.